This TCR beta chain emerged from a study of monozygotic twins with inflammatory bowel disease. Total RNA amounting to 3,500 to 4,500 ng went into each TCR library. Addition of UMIs with a 6-nucleotide sample barcode was achieved by template switching. TCRdb re-called the 5' RACE reads; every CDR3 protein appears as one record, without DNA. With approximately 400,000 distinct CDR3 sequences in the sample, the ten largest clones hold just over 2.5%. This receptor was taken from a human donor with ulcerative colitis or Crohn's disease, or a healthy co-twin of an affected twin (not recorded which). Material for sequencing was blood.

This CDR3 reads CASSQVGRGPWDEQFF. The rearrangement uses TRBV4-1 and TRBJ2-1; with no DNA, the TCRdb D assignment of TRBD1 cannot be verified. This CDR3 has 16 residues. The germline V gene encodes CDR1 MGHRA and CDR2 YSYEKL.